A single sample is the source of the 12 T cell receptor beta chains below, sequenced in a study of T-cell memory formation after mild COVID-19. TCRdb re-derived calls from the 5' RACE reads in MiXCR, one entry per CDR3 protein. The repertoire includes 250,000 to 350,000 distinct CDR3 sequences, around 16% of them detected once, and more than 20% sits in the top ten. The sequenced material came from PBMCs or a T cell subset sorted from them (not recorded which). These receptor sequences come from a man between 18 and 29 years old who had mild COVID-19 (a few samples of this study predate the infection). Cell type and time point are not known.

This clonotype was seen more than once but under ten times. This rearrangement joins TRBV4-1 to TRBJ1-3, with D unresolved. The CDR3 has 15 residues. Trimming pared 4 bases from V and 4 bases from J, leaving 14 bases between. Germline CDR1 MGHRA, CDR2 YSYEKL. The DNA of the CDR3 is TGCGCCAGCAGCCCATTCGAAGGGATCGGAAACACCATATATTTT. Protein: CASSPFEGIGNTIYF.

The CDR3 sequence is CASSQDRGKDTQYF. The CDR3 DNA follows: TGTGCCAGCAGCCAGGACAGGGGCAAAGATACGCAGTATTTT. The chain joins TRBV7-3 to TRBJ2-3; 9 nucleotides align to TRBD1. V lost 5 bases and J lost 5; bases outside the gene matches: 5. CDR1 SGHTA and CDR2 FQGTGA come from the germline V gene. This CDR3 spans 14 amino acids.

As DNA, the CDR3 is TGTGCCAGCAGCTTATCCGGGGGGCGGGACGAGCAGTACTTC. Its translation is CASSLSGGRDEQYF. The J gene is TRBJ2-7, the V gene TRBV7-2; tentatively, D is TRBD2 (7 bases). The CDR3 has 14 amino acids. V was shortened by 2 bases and J by 5 bases, with 13 bases between the two germline ends. The germline CDR1 and CDR2 sequences are SGHTA and FQGNSA.

This clonotype was seen only a few times. J is TRBJ1-6 and V is TRBV4-3; D may be TRBD1 (5 bases). The CDR3 loop spans 17 amino acids. Germline V lookup: CDR1 LGHNA, CDR2 YSLEER. V was clipped by 6 bases and J by 3 bases, with 18 bases between them. For the CDR3, the DNA is TGCGCCAGCAGTCAAAGCTATCAGGGAGGCTATAATTCACCCCTCCACTTT. Its protein product is CASSQSYQGGYNSPLHF.

There are a few counts of this clonotype. The chain recombines TRBV20-1 with TRBJ1-2; D is possibly TRBD1 (6 bases). Germline lookup yields CDR1 DFQATT and CDR2 SNEGSKA (reference sequence). V was pared by 4 bases and J by 4 bases, with 13 bases between. The CDR3 extends over 13 amino acids. The CDR3 coding sequence is TGCAGTGCTAATTTAGGGGGGCTCTATGGCTACACCTTC. It codes for CSANLGGLYGYTF.

CDR3: CASSFSMETQYF. The CDR3 nucleotides read TGTGCCAGCAGCTTCTCAATGGAGACCCAGTACTTC. The chain links TRBV6-2 or TRBV6-3 to TRBJ2-5; D remains unclear. The CDR3 totals 12 residues. The germline V gene has CDR1 MNHEY and CDR2 SVGEGT. V lost 6 bases and J lost 5, with 10 bases in between.

The rearrangement uses TRBV6-6 and TRBJ1-4; D might be TRBD1 (5 bases). The V gene's germline CDR1 is MNHNY and CDR2 SVGAGI (reference sequence). Trimming pared 4 bases from V and 8 bases from J, leaving 14 bases between. The length of the CDR3 is 14 residues. This chain's CDR3 is CASSLEGGGEKLFF. CDR3 coding DNA: TGTGCCAGCAGTTTGGAAGGCGGGGGAGAAAAACTGTTTTTT.

The rearrangement links TRBV11-2 to TRBJ2-7, with D perhaps matching TRBD2 (5 bases). CDR1 and CDR2 (germline): SGHAT, FQNNGV. The germline V and J ends were trimmed by 5 bases and 2 bases, with 13 bases remaining between them. This CDR3 is 14 amino acids long. The CDR3 is CASSLTPGAYEQYV. CDR3 coding DNA: TGTGCCAGCAGCCTTACACCCGGGGCCTACGAGCAGTACGTC.

This clonotype was observed a handful of times. The V and J genes are TRBV7-2 and TRBJ1-6; TRBD1 might be the D (5 bases). Germline CDR1 SGHTA, CDR2 FQGNSA. There are 14 residues in the CDR3. V was trimmed by 5 bases and J by 8 bases, leaving 13 bases between them. CDR3 coding DNA: TGTGCCAGCAGCCACAGGAGTAGTGATTCACCCCTCCACTTT. Protein: CASSHRSSDSPLHF.

The chain uses TRBV9 and TRBJ2-1; weak D call: TRBD1 (5 bases). Germline V gene lookup returns CDR1 SGDLS and CDR2 YYNGEE. There are 13 residues in the CDR3. V was cut by 5 bases and J by 8 bases, with 14 bases left in between. As DNA, the CDR3 is TGTGCCAGCAGAGGTAGCTTCAGGGATGAGCAGTTCTTC. Translated: CASRGSFRDEQFF.

This clonotype has only a few counts. The genes are TRBV6-6 and TRBJ2-3; possible D gene TRBD2, 5 bases. The CDR3 sequence is 18 residues long. Between the trimmed V and J ends, which lost 0 bases and 6 bases, there was a span of 22 bases. Germline V gene sequence: CDR1 MNHNY, CDR2 SVGAGI (reference sequence). This chain's CDR3 is CASSYSLSAGSFLDTQYF. The CDR3 DNA is TGTGCCAGCAGTTACTCCCTCTCGGCGGGCTCGTTTTTGGATACGCAGTATTTT.

This clonotype was counted a few times. This chain links TRBV7-8 with TRBJ2-1; D is perhaps TRBD1 or TRBD2 (6 bases each). CDR1 and CDR2 (germline): SGHVS, FQNEAQ. This CDR3 spans 15 amino acids. Trimming removed 5 bases from V and 5 bases from J, with 16 bases in between. The CDR3 sequence is CASSPVRGGNNEQFF. Here the CDR3 DNA reads TGTGCCAGCAGCCCCGTTCGAGGGGGGAACAATGAGCAGTTCTTC.